This TCR beta chain was documented in a study of blood T cell repertoires in COVID-19. Study at large: Nucleic acid was either cDNA or gDNA, and it came from T cells, B-cell-depleted T cells, or PBMCs.

Recruitment covered about 25 US areas and drew participants whose ages spanned about 18 to 100 years. Resolution of symptoms, clearance, or two negative PCRs was present in recovered Cohort 3 donors. The CDR3 is 13 residues long. The V end was cut by 7 bases, the J end by 7 bases, with 11 bases between. Germline V CDR1 and CDR2: LNHDA, SQIVND (reference sequence). Authors' data handling: The authors estimated nucleated cell counts from reference gene primer amplification. Assay used: immunoSEQ multiplex PCR; TCRdb lists only in-frame clones, some missing. V, J and clone size were drawn from that table, and D and trimming were deduced from the DNA. Here the sample spans approximately 180,000 clones, 85% being singletons.

The sequenced material came from PBMCs or T cells enriched from blood (not recorded which). This sequence originates from a man aged 35 to 55 who had recovered from COVID-19. V is TRBV19 and J is TRBJ1-6, with D maybe TRBD1 (5 bases). The CDR3: CASKAGGNSPLHF. For the CDR3, the DNA is TGTGCCAGTAAAGCGGGGGGAAATTCACCCCTCCACTTT.